The 3 T cell receptor beta chains listed next were all sequenced from one sample in a study of blood T cell repertoires in COVID-19. Data came from immunoSEQ multiplex PCR; TCRdb stores just in-frame clones and leaves some out. The sample lists approximately 190,000 clones, under 90% occurring once. The sequencing sample was made of peripheral blood. The receptors originated from a man aged 25 to 40 with active or convalescent COVID-19.

The CDR3 spells CASGQGTGGRETQYF. The CDR3 bases are TGTGCTAGTGGCCAAGGGACAGGGGGCCGGGAGACCCAGTACTTC. This chain links TRBV12-5 with TRBJ2-5, with 12 nucleotides matching TRBD1. The CDR3 spans 15 residues. The germline V gene has CDR1 LGHNT and CDR2 FRNRAP. V trimming: 6 bases; J trimming: 5 bases; junction bases outside the gene matches: 7.

The chain has TRBV6-1 and TRBJ1-1; 7 nucleotides agree with TRBD1. The CDR3 totals 17 residues. J was trimmed by 1 base and V by 2 bases; bases with no gene match: 10. Germline CDR1 MNHNS, CDR2 SASEGT. CDR3 DNA sequence: TGTGCCAGCAGTGAAAGCGCCAGGGGGGTTAGGAACACTGAAGCTTTCTTT. The encoded protein is CASSESARGVRNTEAFF.

With regard to this clone: Other DNA sequences in the sample encode the same CDR3. This sequence joins TRBV7-2 and TRBJ2-5; TRBD1 aligns across 7 bases. Germline CDR1 reads SGHTA; CDR2 reads FQGNSA. The CDR3 consists of 14 residues. Trimming removed 5 bases from V and 0 bases from J; junction bases left unmatched: 3. The CDR3 loop is CASSPTGYQETQYF. CDR3 nucleotides: TGTGCCAGCAGCCCGACAGGGTACCAAGAGACCCAGTACTTC.